The clone carrying this TCR beta chain showed up just once. What it binds is not known. V lost 0 bases and J lost 0; bases outside the gene matches: 5. The CDR3 is made up of 15 amino acids. Germline V gene sequence: CDR1 DFQATT, CDR2 SNEGSKA (reference sequence). This entry belongs to a study of early T cells in non-severe SARS-CoV-2 infection. Across the study: The input, bulk RNA from unsorted whole blood, was sequenced, and chains were unpaired.

Study-wide points: Sequences matched to VDJdb favored anti-spike CD8 responses, while private and CD4 specificities were missed.

TCRdb independently ran MiXCR on the 5' RACE reads; one entry per CDR3 protein. The profile shows around 93,000 distinct CDR3 sequences, approximately 12% of them singletons. The sample was whole blood, taken at baseline. The sequence was collected from an adult who was a healthcare worker with PCR-confirmed SARS-CoV-2 infection or an uninfected control (not recorded which). V usage is TRBV20-1 and J usage is TRBJ2-7; 7 bases align to TRBD2. The CDR3 loop is CSARDLGGSSYEQYF. DNA for the CDR3: TGCAGTGCTAGAGATCTTGGCGGGAGCTCCTACGAGCAGTACTTC.